This TCR beta chain was documented in a study of beta chain features in type 1 diabetes. This clone occurred a few times. Germline V gene lookup returns CDR1 SGHRS and CDR2 YFSETQ. This CDR3 is built from 16 residues. Trimming at V came to 4 bases and at J to 1 base, leaving 8 bases not matched to a gene. Isolated RNA was reverse transcribed in full, so expressed TCRB transcripts were sequenced. The method was immunoSEQ multiplex PCR; TCRdb's version includes in-frame clones alone and lacks a portion of them. The sample carries roughly 240,000 clones, around an eighth recorded once. The sequence came from a middle-aged woman in good health. The sequenced sample was naive CD4+ T cells from blood. This chain links TRBV5-1 with TRBJ2-1; 7 bases are shared with TRBD2. Here the CDR3 reads CASSQGRGSSYNEQFF. The CDR3 coding sequence is TGCGCCAGCAGCCAAGGGCGCGGGAGTTCCTACAATGAGCAGTTCTTC.